These 16 T cell receptor beta chains were sequenced from one sample in a study of molecular identifiers for immune sequencing clone quantification. TCRdb fed the PCR reads into MiXCR, producing one record per CDR3 protein. The sample shows about 320,000 distinct CDR3 sequences, about a quarter of them seen only once. Sequenced input: naive CD8+ T cells from blood, with Jurkat cell RNA spiked in. The subset: FACS-sorted CD8+CD4-CCR7+CD45RA+ naive T cells. These receptors were taken from a human donor in good health. Some libraries in this study had Jurkat cell RNA spiked in.

This clonotype was observed once. A much larger clone differs by one base, so this may be a read error. The chain links TRBV5-4 to TRBJ2-3, with D perhaps matching TRBD2 (6 bases). Germline CDR1 and CDR2: SGHNT and YYREEE (reference sequence). The CDR3 has 16 amino acids. The CDR3 sequence: CASSFKRGDSTATQYF. In DNA form, the CDR3 reads TGTGCCAGCAGCTTTAAGCGCGGGGATAGCACAGCTACGCAGTATTTT. Variable domain in full (rest from reference TRBV5-4 and TRBJ2-3): ETGVTQSPTHLIKTRGQQVTLRCSSQSGHNTVSWYQQALGQGPQFIFQYYREEENGRGNFPPRFSGLQFPNYSSELNVNALELDDSALYLCASSFKRGDSTATQYFGPGTRLTVL.

A note on this clonotype: Compared with germline, one end of the junction differs, possibly owing to a read error. The V and J genes are TRBV29-1 and TRBJ2-7; unclear D gene. This CDR3 contains 13 residues. Germline loops: CDR1 SQVTM, CDR2 ANQGSEA. CDR3 in amino acids: CSAELANAYEQYF. Here the CDR3 DNA reads TGCAGCGCTGAATTAGCAAACGCCTACGAGCAGTACTTC.

This clonotype was seen many times. This sequence joins TRBV12-3 or TRBV12-4 and TRBJ2-3; 8 bases fit TRBD2. This CDR3 comprises 17 residues. With 6 bases clipped from V and 3 bases from J, the junction kept 14 bases outside the gene matches. CDR3 nucleotides: TGTGCCAGCAGATCTGCCGGGGGGGGGGCCAAGACAGATACGCAGTATTTT. Encoded protein: CASRSAGGGAKTDTQYF.

In the case of this clonotype: Possible read error: a much larger clone is one base away. The chain uses TRBV28 and TRBJ2-2; perhaps TRBD2 as D (5 bases). CDR3 size: 15 residues. Germline V lookup: CDR1 MDHEN, CDR2 SYDVKM. As DNA, the CDR3 is TGTGCCAGCAGTATAGGAATCGCGAACACCGGGGAGCTGCTTTTT. Its translation: CASSIGIANTGELLF. The whole variable domain, filled in from reference TRBV28 and TRBJ2-2, reads DVKVTQSSRYLVKRTGEKVFLECVQDMDHENMFWYRQDPGLGLRLIYFSYDVKMKEKGDIPEGYSVSREKKERFSLILESASTNQTSMYLCASSIGIANTGELLFGEGSRLTVL.

For this clonotype: The junction does not match germline at one end; this may be a read error. The gene calls are TRBV20-1 and TRBJ2-5, with D unresolved. CDR1 is DFQATT, CDR2 SNEGSKA, per germline (reference sequence). The CDR3 length is 13 residues. This CDR3 reads CGARGTQTETQYF. In DNA, the CDR3 is TGCGGTGCTAGAGGAACTCAAACGGAGACCCAGTACTTC.

The chain links TRBV27 to TRBJ2-3; unclear D gene. This CDR3 region has 12 residues. The germline gives CDR1 MNHEY, CDR2 SMNVEV (reference sequence). V shed 6 bases and J shed 4 bases, with 8 bases lying between them. CDR3 bases: TGTGCCAGCAGGGGCCTTTCAGATACGCAGTATTTT. Its translation: CASRGLSDTQYF.

This clonotype occurred a few times. The rearrangement joins TRBV27 to TRBJ1-1; 7 nucleotides match TRBD1. The J segment lost 0 bases and the V segment lost 2 bases, leaving 12 bases of the junction unmatched. Germline CDR1 and CDR2: MNHEY and SMNVEV (reference sequence). The CDR3 is 18 residues long. CDR3 coding DNA: TGTGCCAGCAGTTTAGGAAGTGGCAGGGGGGATCTGAACACTGAAGCTTTCTTT. Translated: CASSLGSGRGDLNTEAFF.

The chain has TRBV27 and TRBJ2-3; 9 nucleotides align to TRBD2. The CDR3 is made up of 15 amino acids. The germline CDR1 and CDR2 sequences are MNHEY and SMNVEV (reference sequence). V trimming: 1 base; J trimming: 8 bases; junction bases outside the gene matches: 7. The CDR3 reads CASSLLAGGAGTQYF. CDR3 coding DNA: TGTGCCAGCAGTTTATTGGCGGGAGGGGCAGGTACGCAGTATTTT.

The V and J genes are TRBV6-5 and TRBJ2-3; D not resolved. There are 14 residues in the CDR3. V gave up 4 bases and J gave up 1 base, with 9 bases separating them. Germline V CDR1 and CDR2: MNHEY, SVGAGI. The CDR3 DNA reads as TGTGCCAGCAGTTTGACAACCGGCACAGATACGCAGTATTTT. Translating gives CASSLTTGTDTQYF.

This clonotype was picked up many times. The chain carries TRBV6-5 and TRBJ2-3, with TRBD2 matching 9 bases. Germline assignment: CDR1 MNHEY and CDR2 SVGAGI. J was trimmed by 5 bases and V by 6 bases; bases with no gene match: 6. CDR3 length equals 14 residues. CDR3 region: CASRLTSGVDTQYF. The DNA of the CDR3 is TGTGCCAGCAGATTGACTAGCGGAGTAGATACGCAGTATTTT.

This clonotype was counted at least ten times. The chain employs TRBV7-8 and TRBJ2-3; D remains ambiguous. The CDR3 covers 15 residues. The germline V and J ends were trimmed by 1 base and 5 bases, with 13 bases remaining between them. In germline, CDR1 is SGHVS, CDR2 FQNEAQ. This chain's CDR3 is CASSLVGTQQDTQYF. The DNA for the CDR3 is TGTGCCAGCAGCTTAGTGGGTACGCAGCAAGATACGCAGTATTTT.

V and J are TRBV5-6 and TRBJ1-1; the match to TRBD1 covers 10 bases. Germline loops: CDR1 SGHDT, CDR2 YYEEEE. This CDR3 region has 17 residues. With V trimmed by 7 bases and J by 4 bases, 16 bases remained unmatched. CDR3: CASGYRQGAYDSTEAFF. The CDR3 bases are TGTGCCAGCGGCTACCGACAGGGGGCTTATGATAGCACTGAAGCTTTCTTT.

The V and J genes are TRBV19 and TRBJ2-7; D is unclear. Trimming took 5 bases from V and 0 from J, leaving 14 bases between them. The CDR3 is 15 amino acids. CDR1 LNHDA and CDR2 SQIVND come from the germline V gene (reference sequence). DNA of the CDR3: TGTGCCAGTAGTGTGAGGACGTCAGTCTCCTACGAGCAGTACTTC. Protein sequence: CASSVRTSVSYEQYF. The variable domain in full, completed from reference TRBV19 and TRBJ2-7, reads DGGITQSPKYLFRKEGQNVTLSCEQNLNHDAMYWYRQDPGQGLRLIYYSQIVNDFQKGDIAEGYSVSREKKESFPLTVTSAQKNPTAFYLCASSVRTSVSYEQYFGPGTRLTVT.

This clonotype has at least ten counts. The chain joins TRBV6-6 to TRBJ1-5, with D possibly being TRBD1 (6 bases). Between the trimmed V and J ends, which lost 10 bases and 0 bases, there was a span of 16 bases. Germline V lookup: CDR1 MNHNY, CDR2 SVGAGI (reference sequence). This CDR3 comprises 15 residues. The CDR3 protein is CATYRDTYSNQPQHF. The DNA for the CDR3 is TGTGCCACCTACCGGGACACCTATAGCAATCAGCCCCAGCATTTT.

V gene TRBV20-1 combines with J gene TRBJ2-7; 7 bases map to TRBD1. With 4 bases clipped from V and 2 bases from J, the junction kept 5 bases outside the gene matches. This CDR3 is 13 amino acids long. Looked up from germline, CDR1 is DFQATT and CDR2 is SNEGSKA (reference sequence). The CDR3 nucleotides are TGCAGTGCTATACCCGGGACAGCCTACGAGCAGTACTTC. Its translation: CSAIPGTAYEQYF.

This chain connects TRBV4-1 to TRBJ1-6, with 8 bases that match TRBD1. CDR1 is MGHRA and CDR2 is YSYEKL in the germline V gene. This CDR3 is built from 15 residues. J gave up 5 bases and V 5 bases, and 5 bases lay outside the gene matches. The CDR3 reads CASSFPTGDNSPLHF. CDR3 in DNA: TGCGCCAGCAGCTTTCCGACAGGGGATAATTCACCCCTCCACTTT.